One and the same sample provided the 7 T cell receptor beta chains below, sequenced in a study of graft-versus-host responses after intestinal transplantation. TCRdb's copy holds only in-frame clones and misses some; the assay was immunoSEQ multiplex PCR. The sample lists 9,500 to 12,000 clones, around 80% occurring once. Sequencing was performed on PBMCs, taken nearly 500 days after intestinal transplant. Every receptor here comes from a human patient who received an intestinal transplant, so some T cells may come from the graft donor.

CDR3 region: CASSARDTSTNEKLFF. The CDR3 DNA is TGTGCCAGCAGTGCCCGGGACACTTCAACTAATGAAAAACTGTTTTTT. The chain couples TRBV6-1 to TRBJ1-4; a possible D gene is TRBD1 (6 bases). Per the germline V gene, CDR1 is MNHNS and CDR2 is SASEGT. V lost 4 bases and J lost 0, with 12 bases in between. The CDR3 spans 16 residues.

V gene TRBV2 combines with J gene TRBJ1-1, with 7 bases that match TRBD1. The CDR3 is 15 amino acids. V shed 5 bases, J shed 1 base, and the junction held 7 bases outside the gene matches. Germline CDR1 reads SNHLY; CDR2 reads FYNNEI. CDR3 protein: CASSLRTGANTEAFF. The CDR3 bases are TGTGCCAGCAGTCTCCGGACAGGCGCGAACACTGAAGCTTTCTTT.

This sequence joins TRBV19 and TRBJ2-1; the match to TRBD2 covers 12 bases. V lost 6 bases, J lost 4 bases, and 4 bases stayed unmatched. CDR3 size: 15 residues. From germline, CDR1 is LNHDA and CDR2 SQIVND (reference sequence). CDR3 DNA: TGTGCCAGTAGGACTAGCGGGAGCGCGTACAATGAGCAGTTCTTC. Translation: CASRTSGSAYNEQFF.

The table lists this clone with a count of one. This chain joins TRBV28 and TRBJ2-3; the D gene is possibly TRBD2 (6 bases). The CDR3 extends over 13 amino acids. Germline CDR1 MDHEN, CDR2 SYDVKM. Trimming removed 1 base from V and 8 bases from J, with 10 bases in between. The CDR3 DNA follows: TGTGCCAGCAGTTTATCCCCGGGAGTTACGCAGTATTTT. Translated, it gives CASSLSPGVTQYF. Based on the CDR3 plus reference TRBV28 and TRBJ2-3, the full variable domain is DVKVTQSSRYLVKRTGEKVFLECVQDMDHENMFWYRQDPGLGLRLIYFSYDVKMKEKGDIPEGYSVSREKKERFSLILESASTNQTSMYLCASSLSPGVTQYFGPGTRLTVL.

The V gene is TRBV30, the J gene TRBJ2-7; the D gene is possibly TRBD1 (6 bases). The germline CDR1 and CDR2 sequences are GTSNPN and SVGIG (reference sequence). The ends were cut back, 3 bases at V and 3 bases at J, with 27 bases in the middle. The CDR3 has 18 amino acids. CDR3 in amino acids: CAWRAPTGTPSSYYEQYF. Written as DNA, the CDR3 is TGTGCCTGGAGAGCCCCCACAGGGACCCCCTCTTCCTACTACGAGCAGTACTTC.

V usage is TRBV25-1 and J usage is TRBJ1-1, with TRBD1 as a possible D gene (6 bases). CDR1 MGHDK and CDR2 SYGVNS come from the germline V gene. CDR3 length: 14 residues. Trimming took 6 bases from V and 0 from J, leaving 11 bases between them. CDR3 sequence (DNA): TGTGCCAGCAGCCGACAGGAGATGAACACTGAAGCTTTCTTT. Its translation: CASSRQEMNTEAFF.

The chain links TRBV5-1 to TRBJ2-2, with D tentatively TRBD1 or TRBD2 (5 bases each). The CDR3 length is 15 residues. CDR1 and CDR2 from the germline V gene are SGHRS and YFSETQ. Trimming took off 4 bases at V and 0 bases at J, with 10 bases between the two ends. The CDR3 nucleotides read TGCGCCAGCAGCGAAGGGGACGCGAACACCGGGGAGCTGTTTTTT. It yields the protein CASSEGDANTGELFF.